This note documents a single T cell receptor (beta chain) sequence. The data belong to a study of cytomegalovirus exposure and HLA in healthy donors. CDR1 and CDR2 (germline): WNHNN, SYGVQD (reference sequence). V dropped 0 bases and J dropped 6 bases, with 9 bases sitting between them. CDR3 size: 13 residues. The PCR made use of 60 Vbeta and 13 Jbeta primers. Clones were sequenced by immunoSEQ multiplex PCR, and TCRdb holds only the in-frame ones, with some missing. The sample carries over 150,000 clones, approximately 84% recorded once. The TCR originated in a boy younger than 10 in good health and CMV-seronegative. This chain uses TRBV10-1 with TRBJ2-7; no definite D call. Sequencing was carried out using PBMCs. CDR3 sequence: CASSESMAGEQYF. CDR3 sequence (DNA): TGCGCCAGCAGTGAGTCGATGGCTGGCGAGCAGTACTTC.